The rows below give T cell receptor beta chains drawn from one sample of a study of beta chain features in type 1 diabetes. TCRdb's table, derived via immunoSEQ multiplex PCR, lists solely in-frame clones and lacks some. The top ten hold 0.04% to 0.05% of the sample, which has around 500,000 clones, roughly an eighth seen once. What was sequenced was naive CD4+ T cells from blood. The source of these receptors is a woman aged 18-35 years in good health. The CDR3 runs from the conserved cysteine through the conserved F or W.

TRBV5-4	TRBJ2-7	CASSPDGDRAHEQYF
TRBV2	TRBJ2-7	CASSEALGVEQYF
TRBV30	TRBJ1-5	CAWSAGRDQPQHF
TRBV10-3	TRBJ1-1	CAISESSIRGTEAFF
TRBV9	TRBJ2-1	CASSVLPGHFNEQFF
TRBV9	TRBJ2-7	CASSVSSGTSGSYEQYF
TRBV9	TRBJ2-2	CASSIRLAETGELFF
TRBV13	TRBJ2-5	CASSSPRQLQETQYF
TRBV30	TRBJ1-5	CAWSVRDQPQHF
TRBV9	TRBJ2-3	CASRGGSTDTQYF
TRBV29-1	TRBJ2-1	CSVSRQFRNEQFF
TRBV25-1	TRBJ1-1	CASTEEGRNTEAFF
TRBV7-8	TRBJ2-5	CASSLNSGSGETQYF
TRBV30	TRBJ2-7	CAWTTGGVYEQYF
TRBV14	TRBJ2-1	CASSQGTAYNEQFF
TRBV7-3	TRBJ2-1	CASSLYEGGRGYNEQFF
TRBV7-8	TRBJ2-3	CASSLARWQNRGDTQYF
TRBV29-1	TRBJ1-1	CSVVIQTGNTEAFF
TRBV7-2	TRBJ2-5	CASSLGGRLRLETQYF
TRBV7-8	TRBJ2-5	CASSLGDRTQETQYF
TRBV18	TRBJ2-3	CASSLSGEANTQYF
TRBV7-2	TRBJ2-1	CASSLGDTYNEQFF
TRBV27	TRBJ1-1	CASSLFGGNTEAFF
TRBV30	TRBJ2-7	CAWARPRDTTYEQYF
TRBV18	TRBJ1-2	CASSEQGQVYGYTF
TRBV10-3	TRBJ2-7	CARSERGEDEQYF
TRBV4-1	TRBJ2-5	CASSQVSRQETQYF
TRBV7-9	TRBJ2-1	CASSHADEQFF
TRBV7-2	TRBJ2-1	CASSLELAGAYNEQFF
TRBV15	TRBJ1-4	CATRALEKLFF
TRBV18	TRBJ2-7	CASSPSGQGIYEQYF
TRBV7-9	TRBJ2-2	CASSLRSGDGELFF
TRBV9	TRBJ2-1	CASSARLAAYNEQFF
TRBV5-1	TRBJ2-1	CASSPGVGLQLNEQFF
TRBV5-1	TRBJ2-2	CASSLGTVPAGELFF
TRBV29-1	TRBJ2-2	CSVVRQEYTGELFF
TRBV7-9	TRBJ1-5	CASSPRDRGDQPQHF
TRBV4-3	TRBJ2-7	CASSLGRKSYEQYF
TRBV4-3	TRBJ2-3	CASSRDREVSTDTQYF
TRBV29-1	TRBJ1-1	CSVAGQGLEGTEAFF
TRBV25-1	TRBJ2-1	CASSFPGTTSNEQFF
TRBV20-1	TRBJ2-1	CSASPLEQFF
TRBV14	TRBJ2-7	CASSATISYEQYF
TRBV7-9	TRBJ1-6	CASSLQGGSPLHF